This passage covers 10 T cell receptor beta chains from one sample sequenced in a study of tumor and adjacent non-tumor tissue in lung cancer (dated by TCRdb to 2016 to 2019). Receptors were amplified or captured by multiplex PCR. TCRdb lists the instrument as Illumina HiSeq 2500. TCRbeta libraries were constructed through three rounds of nested PCR with primers (Table S4) according to protocols modified from ARM-PCR. The public reads were quality trimmed at Q25 with fastp and then assembled into clones with MiXCR by TCRdb, keeping productive beta chains. One record per CDR3 amino acid sequence lists the most common genes and DNA. Present in this sample are 68,000 or so distinct CDR3 sequences, 60% of which were seen just once. The top ten clonotypes cover over 20% of the sample. Bulk unsorted tissue served as the source for RNA extraction, and RNA quality was assessed using a NanoDrop ND-1000 and an Agilent 2100.

Sequences were obtained from lung tumor tissue. Receptor source: a man over 45 with non-small cell lung cancer.

The chain uses TRBV5-1 and TRBJ2-7; D possibly corresponds to TRBD1 (6 bases). Germline CDR1 reads SGHRS; CDR2 reads YFSETQ. Trimming removed 5 bases from V and 3 bases from J, with 12 bases in between. The CDR3 is 13 amino acids. The chain's CDR3 is CASRDAGDYEQYF. CDR3 bases: TGCGCCAGCAGAGATGCAGGGGACTACGAGCAGTACTTC.

Regarding this clonotype: Compared with germline, one end of the junction differs, possibly owing to a read error. CDR3 residues: CASSNTNTGELFF. The CDR3 DNA reads as TGTGCCAGCAGTAACACGAACACCGGTGAGCTGTTTTTT. V usage is TRBV11-3 and J usage is TRBJ2-2; D is ambiguous. Germline V CDR1 and CDR2: SGHNT, YENEEA. The CDR3 is 13 residues long.

With regard to this clonotype: A much bigger clone sits one base away, suggesting this may be a read error. The chain combines TRBV6-5 with TRBJ2-1; 8 bases map to TRBD2. The CDR3 spans 13 residues. The germline V gene has CDR1 MNHEY and CDR2 SVGAGI. CDR3 nucleotide sequence: TGTGCCAGCTCAGCGAGCGGGGGCAATGAGGAGTTCTTC. This gives the protein CASSASGGNEEFF.

The chain has TRBV6-1 and TRBJ2-1; D is unresolved. Germline CDR1 reads MNHNS; CDR2 reads SASEGT. CDR3 length: 11 residues. In DNA, the CDR3 is TGTTCAAGCAGTGAAATTCCCCGTCTGTTCTTC. Its protein is CSSSEIPRLFF.

The chain recombines TRBV11-3 with TRBJ2-1; 8 bases fit TRBD2. The CDR3 consists of 15 residues. Germline CDR1 is SGHNT and CDR2 is YENEEA. Germline trimming cut 5 bases from V and 6 bases from J; bases unmatched to any gene: 9. CDR3 region: CASSLAGQGTNEQFF. As DNA, the CDR3 is TGTGCCAGCAGCCTAGCGGGCCAGGGTACCAATGAGCAGTTCTTC.

This clonotype occurred many times. The V and J genes are TRBV6-5 and TRBJ1-3; TRBD1 agrees at 9 bases. The CDR3 is made up of 16 amino acids. The V gene's germline CDR1 is MNHEY and CDR2 SVGAGI. The ends lost 6 bases at V and 3 bases at J; junction bases unmatched: 9. CDR3 DNA: TGTGCCAGCAGCAGCCCGGACAGGGGATTTGGAAACACCATATATTTT. Translation: CASSSPDRGFGNTIYF.

In its sample, this clonotype was seen many times. This sequence joins TRBV12-3 or TRBV12-4 and TRBJ2-3, with D unclear. V lost 6 bases and J 1 base, leaving 11 bases between the germline ends. The CDR3 covers 14 residues. CDR3 in DNA: TGTGCCAGCAGCTCTAGGGCAGGCACAGATACGCAGTATTTT. Encoded protein: CASSSRAGTDTQYF.

There are many counts of this clonotype. The genes are TRBV12-3 or TRBV12-4 and TRBJ2-2; a possible D gene is TRBD2 (5 bases). This CDR3 spans 16 amino acids. V lost 2 bases and J lost 2, with 12 bases in between. CDR3 region: CASSLKGGLNTGELFF. The CDR3 DNA is TGTGCCAGCAGTTTAAAGGGCGGACTTAACACCGGGGAGCTGTTTTTT.

This clonotype came up a few times. The CDR3 ends on some other residue instead of the conserved phenylalanine or tryptophan, so this is likely a read error. This chain joins TRBV10-2 and TRBJ2-7; 12 nucleotides match TRBD2. The length of the CDR3 is 14 residues. CDR1 and CDR2 (germline): WSHSY, SAAADI. V shed 6 bases, J shed 5 bases, and the junction held 5 bases outside the gene matches. The CDR3 spells CASSPTSGSHEQYL. Written as DNA, the CDR3 is TGCGCCAGCAGCCCGACTAGCGGGAGCCACGAGCAGTACTTA.

This clonotype showed up just a few times. The conserved final phenylalanine or tryptophan is absent from the CDR3, which likely points to a read error. The gene calls are TRBV6-1 and TRBJ1-6; D is unresolved. The V end was cut by 4 bases, the J end by 2 bases, with 6 bases between. The germline V gene encodes CDR1 MNHNS and CDR2 SASEGT. This CDR3 has 14 amino acids. CDR3 sequence: CASSAGPYNSPLHL. For the CDR3, the DNA is TGTGCCAGCAGTGCGGGTCCCTATAATTCACCCCTCCACCTT.